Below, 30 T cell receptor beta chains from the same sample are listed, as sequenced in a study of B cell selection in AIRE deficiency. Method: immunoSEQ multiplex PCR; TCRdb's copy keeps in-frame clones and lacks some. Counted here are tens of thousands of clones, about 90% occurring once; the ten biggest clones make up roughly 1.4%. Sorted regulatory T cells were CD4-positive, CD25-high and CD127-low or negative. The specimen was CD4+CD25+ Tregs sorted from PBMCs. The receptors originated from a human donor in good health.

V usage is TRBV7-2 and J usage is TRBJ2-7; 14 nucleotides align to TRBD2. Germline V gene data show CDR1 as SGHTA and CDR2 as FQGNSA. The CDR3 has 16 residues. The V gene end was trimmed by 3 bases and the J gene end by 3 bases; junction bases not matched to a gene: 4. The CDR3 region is CASSLGLAGVGYEQYF. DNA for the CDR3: TGTGCCAGCAGCTTGGGACTAGCGGGAGTCGGCTACGAGCAGTACTTC.

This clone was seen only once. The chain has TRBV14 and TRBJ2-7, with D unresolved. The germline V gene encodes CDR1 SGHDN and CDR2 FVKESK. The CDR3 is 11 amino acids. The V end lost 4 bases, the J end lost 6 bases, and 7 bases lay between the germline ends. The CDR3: CASSPHPEQYF. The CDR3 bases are TGTGCCAGCAGCCCGCATCCCGAGCAGTACTTC.

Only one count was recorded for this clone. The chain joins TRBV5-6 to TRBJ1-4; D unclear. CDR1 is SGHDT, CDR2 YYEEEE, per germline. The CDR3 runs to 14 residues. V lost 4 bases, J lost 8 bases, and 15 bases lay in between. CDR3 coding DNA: TGTGCCAGCAGCCCTACGACGGATAGGGAAAAACTGTTTTTT. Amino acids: CASSPTTDREKLFF.

The CDR3 region has the DNA TGCGCCAGCAGCCAAGCTCGCCAGCGGGGGCTCCAGGAGCAGTTCTTC. Encoded protein: CASSQARQRGLQEQFF. The chain carries TRBV4-1 and TRBJ2-1; 8 bases align to TRBD2. Trimming removed 1 base from V and 10 bases from J; junction bases left unmatched: 12. The CDR3 totals 16 residues. Per the germline V gene, CDR1 is MGHRA and CDR2 is YSYEKL.

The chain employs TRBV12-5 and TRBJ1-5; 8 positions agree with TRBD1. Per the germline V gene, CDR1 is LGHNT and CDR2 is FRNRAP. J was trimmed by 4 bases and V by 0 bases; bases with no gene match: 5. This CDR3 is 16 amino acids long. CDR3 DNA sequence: TGTGCTAGTGGTTTGGTAACAGGGGGTCCTAATCAGCCCCAGCATTTT. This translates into CASGLVTGGPNQPQHF.

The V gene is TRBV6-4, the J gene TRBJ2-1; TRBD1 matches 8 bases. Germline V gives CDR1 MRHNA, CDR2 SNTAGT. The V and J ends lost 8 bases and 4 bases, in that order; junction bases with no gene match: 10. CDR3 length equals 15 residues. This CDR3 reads CASASGGGLYNEQFF. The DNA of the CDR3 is TGTGCCAGCGCCTCAGGGGGCGGGTTGTACAATGAGCAGTTCTTC.

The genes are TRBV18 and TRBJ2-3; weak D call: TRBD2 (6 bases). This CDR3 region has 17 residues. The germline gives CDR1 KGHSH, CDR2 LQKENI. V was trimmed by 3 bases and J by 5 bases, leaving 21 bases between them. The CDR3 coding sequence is TGTGCCAGCTCACCGGGCAGAACCGGCGGGGTCGAAGATACGCAGTATTTT. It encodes CASSPGRTGGVEDTQYF.

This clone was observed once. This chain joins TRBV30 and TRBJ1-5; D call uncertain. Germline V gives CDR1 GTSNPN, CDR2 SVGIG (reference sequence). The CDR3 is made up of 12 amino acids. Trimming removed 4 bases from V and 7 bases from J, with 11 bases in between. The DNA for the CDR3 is TGTGCCTGGAAGGTCGGAGGGCAGCCCCAGCATTTT. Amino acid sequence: CAWKVGGQPQHF.

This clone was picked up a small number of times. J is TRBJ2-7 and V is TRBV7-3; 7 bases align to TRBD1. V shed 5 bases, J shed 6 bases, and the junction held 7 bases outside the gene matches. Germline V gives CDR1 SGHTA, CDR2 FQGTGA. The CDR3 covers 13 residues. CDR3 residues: CASSQQTGTEQYF. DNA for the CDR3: TGTGCCAGCAGCCAGCAGACAGGGACCGAGCAGTACTTC.

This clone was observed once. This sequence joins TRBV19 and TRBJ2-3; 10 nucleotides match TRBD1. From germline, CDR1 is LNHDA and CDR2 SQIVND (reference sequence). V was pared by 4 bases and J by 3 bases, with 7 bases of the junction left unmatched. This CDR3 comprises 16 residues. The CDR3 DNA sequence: TGTGCCAGTAGTAGGAGACAGGGGGCGTCGACAGATACGCAGTATTTT. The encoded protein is CASSRRQGASTDTQYF.

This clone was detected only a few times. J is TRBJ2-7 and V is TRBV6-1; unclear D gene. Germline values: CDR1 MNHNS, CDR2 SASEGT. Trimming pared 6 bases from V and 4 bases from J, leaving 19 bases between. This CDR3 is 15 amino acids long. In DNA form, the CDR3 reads TGTGCCAGCAGACCGGTGACGGCTGGACGTTACGAGCAGTACTTC. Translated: CASRPVTAGRYEQYF.

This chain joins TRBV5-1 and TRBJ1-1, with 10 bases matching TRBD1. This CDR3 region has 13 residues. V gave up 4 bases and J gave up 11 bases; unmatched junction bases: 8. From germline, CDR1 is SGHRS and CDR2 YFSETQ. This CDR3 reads CASSTDRGRAAFF. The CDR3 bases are TGCGCCAGCAGCACCGACAGGGGGCGCGCGGCTTTCTTT.

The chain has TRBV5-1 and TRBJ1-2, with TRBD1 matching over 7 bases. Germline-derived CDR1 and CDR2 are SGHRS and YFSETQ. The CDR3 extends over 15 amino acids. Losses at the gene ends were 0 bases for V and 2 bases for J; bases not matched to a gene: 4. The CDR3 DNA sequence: TGCGCCAGCAGCTTGGCCCCAGGGGGAAACTATGGCTACACCTTC. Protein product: CASSLAPGGNYGYTF. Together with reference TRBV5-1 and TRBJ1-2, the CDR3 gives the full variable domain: KAGVTQTPRYLIKTRGQQVTLSCSPISGHRSVSWYQQTPGQGLQFLFEYFSETQRNKGNFPGRFSGRQFSNSRSEMNVSTLELGDSALYLCASSLAPGGNYGYTFGSGTRLTVV.

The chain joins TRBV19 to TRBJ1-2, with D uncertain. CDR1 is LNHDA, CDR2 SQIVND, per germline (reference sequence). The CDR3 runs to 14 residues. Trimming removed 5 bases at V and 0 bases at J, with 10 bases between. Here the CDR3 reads CASSPPQANYGYTF. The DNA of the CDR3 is TGTGCCAGTAGTCCCCCGCAGGCTAACTATGGCTACACCTTC.

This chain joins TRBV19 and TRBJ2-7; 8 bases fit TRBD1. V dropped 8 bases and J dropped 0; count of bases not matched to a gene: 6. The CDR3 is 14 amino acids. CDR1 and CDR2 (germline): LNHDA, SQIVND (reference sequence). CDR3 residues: CASRRGPNSYEQYF. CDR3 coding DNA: TGTGCCAGTCGCAGGGGGCCCAACTCCTACGAGCAGTACTTC.

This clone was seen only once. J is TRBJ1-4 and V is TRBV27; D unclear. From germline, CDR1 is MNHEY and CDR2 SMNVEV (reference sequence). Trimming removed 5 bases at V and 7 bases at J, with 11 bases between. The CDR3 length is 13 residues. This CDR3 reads CASSPLLGEKLFF. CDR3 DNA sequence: TGTGCCAGCAGTCCCCTTTTAGGTGAAAAACTGTTTTTT.

The DNA of the CDR3 is TGCGCCAGCAGCATCGGAGACAACACTGAAGCTTTCTTT. It yields the protein CASSIGDNTEAFF. The chain combines TRBV5-1 with TRBJ1-1, with D unresolved. Germline CDR1 and CDR2: SGHRS and YFSETQ. Trimming left V 4 bases short and J 2 bases short, with 9 bases between. This CDR3 is 13 amino acids long.

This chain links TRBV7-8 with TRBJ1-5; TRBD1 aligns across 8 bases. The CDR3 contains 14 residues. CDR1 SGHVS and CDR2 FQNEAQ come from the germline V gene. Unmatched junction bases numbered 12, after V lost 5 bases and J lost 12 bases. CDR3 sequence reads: CASSGDRGSLLQHF. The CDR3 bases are TGTGCCAGCAGCGGTGACAGGGGCTCGTTACTCCAGCATTTT.

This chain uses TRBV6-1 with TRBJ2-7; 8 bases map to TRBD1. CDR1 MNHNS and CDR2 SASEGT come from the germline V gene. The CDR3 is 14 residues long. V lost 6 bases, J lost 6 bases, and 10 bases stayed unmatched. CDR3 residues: CASRPGTGGSEQYF. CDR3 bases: TGTGCCAGCAGGCCCGGGACAGGAGGTTCCGAGCAGTACTTC.

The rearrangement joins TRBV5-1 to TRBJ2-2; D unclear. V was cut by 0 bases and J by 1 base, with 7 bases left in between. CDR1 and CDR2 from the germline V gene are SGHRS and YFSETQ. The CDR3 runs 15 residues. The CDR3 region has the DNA TGCGCCAGCAGCTTGGCCAATAGGAACACCGGGGAGCTGTTTTTT. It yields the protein CASSLANRNTGELFF.

CDR3 in DNA: TGTGCCAGCAGCCGAATAGAAGGACTAGCGGGGTCCTACGAGCAGTACTTC. This sequence encodes CASSRIEGLAGSYEQYF. The gene calls are TRBV14 and TRBJ2-7, with TRBD2 identical over 12 bases. Trimming at V came to 4 bases and at J to 1 base, leaving 8 bases not matched to a gene. The CDR3 is made up of 17 amino acids. Per the germline V gene, CDR1 is SGHDN and CDR2 is FVKESK.

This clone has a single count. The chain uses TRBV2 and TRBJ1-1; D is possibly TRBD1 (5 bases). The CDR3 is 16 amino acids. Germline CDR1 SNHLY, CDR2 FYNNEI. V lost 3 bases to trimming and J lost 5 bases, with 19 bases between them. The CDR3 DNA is TGTGCCAGCAGTGATACTCAAGTCAGGGTAGGGACTGAAGCTTTCTTT. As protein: CASSDTQVRVGTEAFF.

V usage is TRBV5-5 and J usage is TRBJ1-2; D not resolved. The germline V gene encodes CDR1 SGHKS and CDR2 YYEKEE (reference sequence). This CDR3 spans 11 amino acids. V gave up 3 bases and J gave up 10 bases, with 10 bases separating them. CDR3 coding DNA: TGTGCCAGCAGCTCGACAATGTCCTACACCTTC. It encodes CASSSTMSYTF.

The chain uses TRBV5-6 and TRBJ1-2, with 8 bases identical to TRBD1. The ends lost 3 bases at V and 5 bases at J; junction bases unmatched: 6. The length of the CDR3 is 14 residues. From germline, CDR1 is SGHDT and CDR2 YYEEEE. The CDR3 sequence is CASSSQGAGYGYTF. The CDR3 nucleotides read TGTGCCAGCAGCTCTCAGGGGGCAGGGTATGGCTACACCTTC.

The CDR3 nucleotides read TGTGCCAGCAGCTTAGCTGAGGGTTATTCATTTGGAGCTTTCTTT. Protein: CASSLAEGYSFGAFF. The chain employs TRBV7-3 and TRBJ1-1; D unclear. With 2 bases removed from V and 10 bases from J, the gap between germline ends came to 20 bases. The CDR3 is made up of 15 amino acids. Germline lookup yields CDR1 SGHTA and CDR2 FQGTGA.

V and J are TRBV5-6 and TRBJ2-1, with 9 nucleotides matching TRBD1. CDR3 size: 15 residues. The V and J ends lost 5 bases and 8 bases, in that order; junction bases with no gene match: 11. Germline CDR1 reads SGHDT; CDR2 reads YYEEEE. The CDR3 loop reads CASSPEQGARDEQFF. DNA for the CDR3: TGTGCCAGCAGTCCCGAACAGGGGGCGAGGGATGAGCAGTTCTTC. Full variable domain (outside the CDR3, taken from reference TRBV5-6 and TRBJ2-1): DAGVTQSPTHLIKTRGQQVTLRCSPKSGHDTVSWYQQALGQGPQFIFQYYEEEERQRGNFPDRFSGHQFPNYSSELNVNALLLGDSALYLCASSPEQGARDEQFFGPGTRLTVL.

CDR3 amino acids: CASSPLRGVSGSNEQFF. The CDR3 region has the DNA TGTGCCAGCTCACCACTACGGGGGGTATCAGGGTCTAATGAGCAGTTCTTC. This chain joins TRBV18 and TRBJ2-1; 7 bases are shared with TRBD2. Germline lookup yields CDR1 KGHSH and CDR2 LQKENI. This CDR3 contains 17 residues. After removal of 1 base from V and 7 bases from J, the junction contained 13 bases not matched to a gene.

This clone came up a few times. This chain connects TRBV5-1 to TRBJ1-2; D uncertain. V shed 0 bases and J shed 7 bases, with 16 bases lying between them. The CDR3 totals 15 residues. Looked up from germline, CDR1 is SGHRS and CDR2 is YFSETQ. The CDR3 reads CASSLDVSARLGYTF. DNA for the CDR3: TGCGCCAGCAGCTTGGATGTTTCGGCCAGGCTTGGCTACACCTTC.

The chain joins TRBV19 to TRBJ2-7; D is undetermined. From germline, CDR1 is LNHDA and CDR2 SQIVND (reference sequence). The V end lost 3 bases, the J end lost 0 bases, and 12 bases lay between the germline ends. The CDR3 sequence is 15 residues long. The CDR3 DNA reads TGTGCCAGTAGTATCTCGCACGCCCTCTCCTACGAGCAGTACTTC. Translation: CASSISHALSYEQYF.

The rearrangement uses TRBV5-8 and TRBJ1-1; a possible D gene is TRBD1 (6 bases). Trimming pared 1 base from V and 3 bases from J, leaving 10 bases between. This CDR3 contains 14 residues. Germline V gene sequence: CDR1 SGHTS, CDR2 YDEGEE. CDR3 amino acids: CASSLTGRHTEAFF. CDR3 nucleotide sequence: TGTGCCAGCAGCTTGACAGGGAGGCACACTGAAGCTTTCTTT.